Below are 22 T cell receptor beta chains sequenced from a single sample in a study of vaccination and CD4 T cells after COVID-19. Oncomine TCR Beta short-read sequencing was applied to DNA from cultured CD4+ T cells. Each CDR3 protein gets one entry after TCRdb re-called the PCR reads with MiXCR. The sample shows roughly 20,000 distinct CDR3 sequences, 67% of them seen only once. Regarding treatment: approximately nine-day PBMC culture with coronavirus spike peptide pools or control peptides (ViraFEST assay). No antigen has been assigned to these receptors. Material: CD4+ T cells from blood, cultured in vitro. These receptor sequences come from a human donor who had recovered from COVID-19.

The genes are TRBV20-1 and TRBJ2-3; the D gene could be TRBD1 or TRBD2 (5 bases each). The CDR3 has 15 residues. In germline, CDR1 is DFQATT, CDR2 SNEGSKA (reference sequence). V gave up 0 bases and J gave up 0 bases, with 10 bases separating them. The DNA for the CDR3 is TGCAGTGCTAGAGATCCCGGGGCTAGCACAGATACGCAGTATTTT. Translating gives CSARDPGASTDTQYF.

This chain joins TRBV6-1 and TRBJ1-5; no firm D call. Germline assignment: CDR1 MNHNS and CDR2 SASEGT. V was cut by 5 bases and J by 0 bases, with 8 bases left in between. The CDR3 is made up of 14 amino acids. The CDR3 DNA is TGTGCCAGCAGTCTAACAGATAGCAATCAGCCCCAGCATTTT. As protein: CASSLTDSNQPQHF.

This clonotype has more than one count but fewer than ten. The chain recombines TRBV15 with TRBJ1-2; D ambiguous. The germline V gene encodes CDR1 LNHNV and CDR2 YYDKDF (reference sequence). Between the trimmed V and J ends, which lost 0 bases and 8 bases, there was a span of 13 bases. This CDR3 has 14 residues. Here the CDR3 reads CATSRDLLALGYTF. CDR3 DNA sequence: TGTGCCACCAGCAGAGACCTCCTTGCACTCGGCTACACCTTC.

The V gene is TRBV30, the J gene TRBJ1-1; D is undetermined. V was shortened by 2 bases and J by 1 base, with 14 bases between the two germline ends. Germline CDR1 and CDR2: GTSNPN and SVGIG (reference sequence). The CDR3 is 15 amino acids. Written as DNA, the CDR3 is TGTGCCTGGAGTTGGTCTGGCCTCGGGAACACTGAAGCTTTCTTT. Protein sequence: CAWSWSGLGNTEAFF.

The chain recombines TRBV20-1 with TRBJ1-1; D not certain. This CDR3 comprises 14 residues. Between the trimmed V and J ends, which lost 1 base and 3 bases, there was a span of 12 bases. Germline assignment: CDR1 DFQATT and CDR2 SNEGSKA (reference sequence). The CDR3 DNA reads as TGCAGTGCTAGAGCGCCGGCGGGATACACTGAAGCTTTCTTT. It is translated as CSARAPAGYTEAFF.

The chain couples TRBV27 to TRBJ1-5; D gene uncertain. The germline V and J ends were trimmed by 6 bases and 3 bases, with 12 bases remaining between them. The length of the CDR3 is 14 residues. Germline values: CDR1 MNHEY, CDR2 SMNVEV (reference sequence). The CDR3 loop reads CASSDPQSNQPQHF. CDR3 nucleotide sequence: TGTGCCAGCAGCGACCCACAGTCCAATCAGCCCCAGCATTTT.

The rearrangement links TRBV20-1 to TRBJ2-7; TRBD2 aligns across 15 bases. The CDR3 contains 16 residues. CDR1 is DFQATT, CDR2 SNEGSKA, per germline (reference sequence). The trim removed 5 bases at V and 0 bases at J, leaving 5 bases unmatched. CDR3 DNA: TGCAGTGCTCAAGGGACTAGCGGGAGGAGCTCCTACGAGCAGTACTTC. This sequence encodes CSAQGTSGRSSYEQYF.

This chain uses TRBV6-5 with TRBJ2-3, with 13 bases matching TRBD2. The CDR3 runs 15 residues. The germline V gene encodes CDR1 MNHEY and CDR2 SVGAGI. Trimming took 4 bases from V and 3 from J; bases not matched to a gene: 1. The CDR3 DNA is TGTGCCAGCAGTTGGGGACTAGCGGGGACAGATACGCAGTATTTT. It codes for CASSWGLAGTDTQYF.

The table lists this clonotype with a few counts. The J gene is TRBJ1-5, the V gene TRBV7-2; D may be TRBD1 (6 bases). Trimming took 8 bases from V and 0 from J, leaving 11 bases between them. The CDR3 length is 14 residues. CDR1 and CDR2 from the germline V gene are SGHTA and FQGNSA. CDR3: CASRDRNSNQPQHF. DNA of the CDR3: TGTGCCAGCCGAGACAGGAATAGCAATCAGCCCCAGCATTTT. The entire variable domain, with the rest obtained from reference TRBV7-2 and TRBJ1-5, is as follows: GAGVSQSPSNKVTEKGKDVELRCDPISGHTALYWYRQSLGQGLEFLIYFQGNSAPDKSGLPSDRFSAERTGGSVSTLTIQRTQQEDSAVYLCASRDRNSNQPQHFGDGTRLSIL.

J is TRBJ2-5 and V is TRBV6-1, with 15 bases that match TRBD2. Germline V gives CDR1 MNHNS, CDR2 SASEGT. V shed 6 bases and J 5 bases; nucleotides not matched to a gene: 7. The CDR3 consists of 16 residues. CDR3 nucleotides: TGTGCCAGCAGCCCGGGACTAGCGGGAGGCCCGGAGACCCAGTACTTC. This codes for CASSPGLAGGPETQYF.

In this sample, this clonotype turned up a few times. The V call is TRBV28, the J call TRBJ1-1; D call uncertain. From germline, CDR1 is MDHEN and CDR2 SYDVKM. The CDR3 extends over 11 amino acids. V was pared by 7 bases and J by 0 bases, with 3 bases between. Here the CDR3 reads CASTVNTEAFF. In nucleotides, the CDR3 is TGTGCCAGCACAGTGAACACTGAAGCTTTCTTT.

The CDR3 protein is CASSFGQYSEAFF. In nucleotides, the CDR3 is TGTGCCAGCAGTTTCGGGCAGTATAGTGAAGCTTTCTTT. This chain uses TRBV6-2 or TRBV6-3 with TRBJ1-1; D unclear. This CDR3 is 13 amino acids long. V lost 4 bases to trimming and J lost 7 bases, with 13 bases between them. Per germline, CDR1 MNHEY and CDR2 SVGEGT.

This clonotype has a handful of counts. The V and J genes are TRBV7-2 and TRBJ2-5; 8 nucleotides align to TRBD2. The V segment lost 5 bases and the J segment 2 bases; nucleotides outside the gene matches: 13. The CDR3 runs 17 residues. Germline V gene lookup returns CDR1 SGHTA and CDR2 FQGNSA. The CDR3 region has the DNA TGTGCCAGCAGCCCCCCCCGGGGGGGTATACTTCAAGAGACCCAGTACTTC. Translating gives CASSPPRGGILQETQYF. Based on the CDR3 plus reference TRBV7-2 and TRBJ2-5, the full variable domain is GAGVSQSPSNKVTEKGKDVELRCDPISGHTALYWYRQSLGQGLEFLIYFQGNSAPDKSGLPSDRFSAERTGGSVSTLTIQRTQQEDSAVYLCASSPPRGGILQETQYFGPGTRLLVL.

The chain uses TRBV2 and TRBJ1-2; possible D gene TRBD1, 5 bases. Trimming took 3 bases from V and 3 from J, leaving 14 bases between them. Germline CDR1 SNHLY, CDR2 FYNNEI. The CDR3 is made up of 15 amino acids. The CDR3 protein is CASSDVGRGDYGYTF. The CDR3 DNA reads as TGTGCCAGCAGTGACGTGGGACGGGGGGACTATGGCTACACCTTC.

V and J are TRBV6-2 or TRBV6-3 and TRBJ1-5; D perhaps matches TRBD1 (6 bases). The CDR3 runs 23 residues. Germline V gene lookup returns CDR1 MNHEY and CDR2 SVGEGT. Trimming pared 0 bases from V and 7 bases from J, leaving 37 bases between. CDR3 in DNA: TGTGCCAGCAGTTACTCGAATTTCTGGGGACGTGCGGACAGCGGAGCCCCTAGGCAGCCCCAGCATTTT. Translation: CASSYSNFWGRADSGAPRQPQHF.

This chain uses TRBV6-4 with TRBJ1-1; D perhaps matches TRBD1 (5 bases). Germline values: CDR1 MRHNA, CDR2 SNTAGT. V lost 2 bases to trimming and J lost 3 bases, with 7 bases between them. This CDR3 comprises 13 residues. The CDR3 nucleotides read TGTGCCAGCAGTGACGACAGATACACTGAAGCTTTCTTT. Protein sequence: CASSDDRYTEAFF.

This clonotype was found a few times. DNA for the CDR3: TGCAGTGCTGAAGGTCTCCAGCATACGCAGTATTTT. It specifies CSAEGLQHTQYF. The chain joins TRBV20-1 to TRBJ2-3; D is unclear. V dropped 5 bases and J dropped 7 bases, with 13 bases sitting between them. Germline CDR1 and CDR2: DFQATT and SNEGSKA (reference sequence). The CDR3 has 12 amino acids.

This clonotype has just a few counts. The CDR3 region has the DNA TGTGCCAGCAGGACAGGGGGCCAAAATCAGCCCCAGCATTTT. Protein sequence: CASRTGGQNQPQHF. The genes are TRBV6-1 and TRBJ1-5, with TRBD1 matching over 10 bases. CDR3 length: 14 amino acids. J was trimmed by 4 bases and V by 6 bases; bases with no gene match: 3. Germline lookup yields CDR1 MNHNS and CDR2 SASEGT.

This rearrangement joins TRBV7-2 to TRBJ2-4; 8 nucleotides agree with TRBD2. V was pared by 2 bases and J by 7 bases, with 10 bases of the junction left unmatched. This CDR3 is built from 16 residues. The germline V gene encodes CDR1 SGHTA and CDR2 FQGNSA. The CDR3 nucleotides read TGTGCCAGCAGCTTACGGGGGGGGCAGAGGGAGAACATTCAGTACTTC. Translating gives CASSLRGGQRENIQYF. The whole variable domain, filled in from reference TRBV7-2 and TRBJ2-4, reads GAGVSQSPSNKVTEKGKDVELRCDPISGHTALYWYRQSLGQGLEFLIYFQGNSAPDKSGLPSDRFSAERTGGSVSTLTIQRTQQEDSAVYLCASSLRGGQRENIQYFGAGTRLSVL.

The chain carries TRBV7-8 and TRBJ1-2; D remains unclear. Germline CDR1 and CDR2: SGHVS and FQNEAQ. The CDR3 spans 14 residues. Trimming shortened V by 0 bases and J by 4 bases, and 9 bases separated the two germline ends. The CDR3, as DNA: TGTGCCAGCAGCTTAGCGGGGTGGGGCTATGGCTACACCTTC. It translates to CASSLAGWGYGYTF.

This chain joins TRBV28 and TRBJ2-7; a weak D match, TRBD1 (5 bases). V was shortened by 3 bases and J by 5 bases, with 14 bases between the two germline ends. Germline V gene lookup returns CDR1 MDHEN and CDR2 SYDVKM. The CDR3 runs to 14 residues. The CDR3 here is CASSFPGSRNEQYF. In DNA, the CDR3 is TGTGCCAGCAGTTTCCCAGGGTCGAGGAACGAGCAGTACTTC. The whole variable domain, remainder taken from reference TRBV28 and TRBJ2-7, is DVKVTQSSRYLVKRTGEKVFLECVQDMDHENMFWYRQDPGLGLRLIYFSYDVKMKEKGDIPEGYSVSREKKERFSLILESASTNQTSMYLCASSFPGSRNEQYFGPGTRLTVT.

This chain links TRBV20-1 with TRBJ2-5; 10 bases fit TRBD2. CDR3 length: 14 amino acids. Trimming cost V 2 bases and J 4 bases; bases outside gene matches: 4. From germline, CDR1 is DFQATT and CDR2 SNEGSKA (reference sequence). CDR3 bases: TGCAGTGCTAGACCGGGACTAGCGATAGAGACCCAGTACTTC. It yields the protein CSARPGLAIETQYF.